The entry below gives a single T cell receptor beta chain sequence along with its context. Its antigen is as yet unknown. Stated time point: late sampling 161 to 241 days after vaccination in a few convalescent patients. The treatment here: approximately nine-day PBMC culture with coronavirus spike peptide pools or control peptides (ViraFEST assay). Trimming stripped 5 bases from V and 2 bases from J, with 19 bases between. Germline V gives CDR1 SGHVS, CDR2 FQNEAQ. CDR3 size: 16 residues. The Oncomine TCR Beta short-read assay was applied to DNA of cultured CD4+ T cells. In TCRdb, the PCR reads were re-called with MiXCR into one record per CDR3 protein. The sample lists 20,000 to 25,000 distinct CDR3 sequences; 35% were seen once. The record originates from a study of vaccination and CD4 T cells after COVID-19. Overall study context: Nasal swab PCR identified SARS-CoV-2 in the convalescent patients, of whom roughly nine were mild and one severe. The study's findings and limits: Median SARS-CoV-2-reactive clonotypes rose from around 19 to 38, not significantly.

This sequence joins TRBV7-8 and TRBJ2-7; the D gene is possibly TRBD2 (5 bases). This specimen was CD4+ T cells from blood, cultured in vitro, taken about 7 months after SARS-CoV-2 vaccination. This sequence originates from a human donor who had recovered from COVID-19. The CDR3 sequence: CASSLANRETTYEQYF. The CDR3 region has the DNA TGTGCCAGCAGCCTGGCCAACCGGGAAACAACCTACGAGCAGTACTTC.